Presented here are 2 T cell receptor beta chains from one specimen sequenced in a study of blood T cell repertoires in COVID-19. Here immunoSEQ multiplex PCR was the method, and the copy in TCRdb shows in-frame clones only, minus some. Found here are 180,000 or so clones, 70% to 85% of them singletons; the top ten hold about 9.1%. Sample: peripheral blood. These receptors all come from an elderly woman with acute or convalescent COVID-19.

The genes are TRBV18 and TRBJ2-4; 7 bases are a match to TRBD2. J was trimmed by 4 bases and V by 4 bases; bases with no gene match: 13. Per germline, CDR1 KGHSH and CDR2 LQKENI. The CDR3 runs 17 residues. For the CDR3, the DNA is TGTGCCAGCTCACTCCTCACTAGCGAACACCATAAAAACATTCAGTACTTC. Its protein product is CASSLLTSEHHKNIQYF. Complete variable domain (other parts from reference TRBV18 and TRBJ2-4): NAGVMQNPRHLVRRRGQEARLRCSPMKGHSHVYWYRQLPEEGLKFMVYLQKENIIDESGMPKERFSAEFPKEGPSILRIQQVVRGDSAAYFCASSLLTSEHHKNIQYFGAGTRLSVL.

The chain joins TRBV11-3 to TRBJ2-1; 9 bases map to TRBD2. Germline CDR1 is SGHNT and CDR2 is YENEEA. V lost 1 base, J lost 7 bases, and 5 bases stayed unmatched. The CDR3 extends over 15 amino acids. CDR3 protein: CASSLGNSGGNEQFF. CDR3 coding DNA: TGTGCCAGCAGCTTAGGGAATAGCGGGGGAAATGAGCAGTTCTTC.